This TCR beta chain originates from a study of cytomegalovirus exposure and HLA in healthy donors. The length of the CDR3 is 15 residues. Trimming left V 0 bases short and J 5 bases short, with 14 bases between. CDR1 and CDR2 (germline): SGDLS, YYNGEE. TCRdb's copy holds only in-frame clones and misses some; the assay was immunoSEQ multiplex PCR. The repertoire holds some 90,000 clones, with around 96% as singletons. The J gene is TRBJ1-2, the V gene TRBV9, with D possibly matching TRBD1 (5 bases). This receptor was identified in a man aged 18-30 years in good health and CMV-seronegative. Sequencing was done on a sample of PBMCs. The DNA of the CDR3 is TGTGCCAGCAGCGTAGGGGACTCAGGGTCTTATGGCTACACCTTC. This translates into CASSVGDSGSYGYTF. Variable domain in full (rest from reference TRBV9 and TRBJ1-2): DSGVTQTPKHLITATGQRVTLRCSPRSGDLSVYWYQQSLDQGLQFLIQYYNGEERAKGNILERFSAQQFPDLHSELNLSSLELGDSALYFCASSVGDSGSYGYTFGSGTRLTVV.